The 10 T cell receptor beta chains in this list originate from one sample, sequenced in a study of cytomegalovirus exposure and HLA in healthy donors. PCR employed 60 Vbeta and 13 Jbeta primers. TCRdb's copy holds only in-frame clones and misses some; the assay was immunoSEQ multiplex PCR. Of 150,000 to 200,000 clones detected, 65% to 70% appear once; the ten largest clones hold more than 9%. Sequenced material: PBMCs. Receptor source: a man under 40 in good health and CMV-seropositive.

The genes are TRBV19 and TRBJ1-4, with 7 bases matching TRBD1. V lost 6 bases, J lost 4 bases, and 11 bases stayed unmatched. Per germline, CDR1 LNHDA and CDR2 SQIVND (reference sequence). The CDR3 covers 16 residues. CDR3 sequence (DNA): TGTGCCAGTAGCGCCCCCCCGGGACAGCTTAATGAAAAACTGTTTTTT. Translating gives CASSAPPGQLNEKLFF.

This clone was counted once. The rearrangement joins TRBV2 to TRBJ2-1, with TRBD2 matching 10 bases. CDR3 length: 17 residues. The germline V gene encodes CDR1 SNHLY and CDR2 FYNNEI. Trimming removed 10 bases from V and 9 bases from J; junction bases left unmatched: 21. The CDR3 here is CATETKEGLAPGSEQFF. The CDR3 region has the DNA TGTGCCACCGAAACAAAAGAGGGACTAGCGCCGGGGAGTGAGCAGTTCTTC. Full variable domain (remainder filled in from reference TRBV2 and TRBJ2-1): EPEVTQTPSHQVTQMGQEVILRCVPISNHLYFYWYRQILGQKVEFLVSFYNNEISEKSEIFDDQFSVERPDGSNFTLKIRSTKLEDSAMYFCATETKEGLAPGSEQFFGPGTRLTVL.

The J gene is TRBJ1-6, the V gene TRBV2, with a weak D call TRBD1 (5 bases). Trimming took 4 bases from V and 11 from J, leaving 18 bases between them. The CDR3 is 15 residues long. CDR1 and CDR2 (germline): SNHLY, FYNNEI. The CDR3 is CASSGVQGLLAPLHF. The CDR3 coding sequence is TGTGCCAGCAGTGGGGTGCAGGGTCTCCTTGCACCCCTCCACTTT.

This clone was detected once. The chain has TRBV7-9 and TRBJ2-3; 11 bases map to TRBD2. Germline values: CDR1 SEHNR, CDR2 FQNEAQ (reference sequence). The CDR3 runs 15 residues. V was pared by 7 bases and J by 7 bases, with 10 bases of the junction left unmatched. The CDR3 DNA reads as TGTGCCAGCAACAAACTAGCGGGAGTAGGGAATACGCAGTATTTT. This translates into CASNKLAGVGNTQYF.

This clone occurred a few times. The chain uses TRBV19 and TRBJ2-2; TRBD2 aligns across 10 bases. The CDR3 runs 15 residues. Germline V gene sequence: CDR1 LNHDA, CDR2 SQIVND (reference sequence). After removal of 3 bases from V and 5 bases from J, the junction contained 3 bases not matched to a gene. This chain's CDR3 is CASSIGAGGTGELFF. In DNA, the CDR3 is TGTGCCAGTAGTATTGGAGCGGGAGGGACCGGGGAGCTGTTTTTT.

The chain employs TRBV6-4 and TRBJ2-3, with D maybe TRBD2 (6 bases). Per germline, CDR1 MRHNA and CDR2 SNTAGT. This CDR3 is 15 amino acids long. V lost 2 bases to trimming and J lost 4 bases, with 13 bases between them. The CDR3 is CASSDESGRADTQYF. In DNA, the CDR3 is TGTGCCAGCAGTGACGAGAGCGGGCGGGCAGATACGCAGTATTTT.

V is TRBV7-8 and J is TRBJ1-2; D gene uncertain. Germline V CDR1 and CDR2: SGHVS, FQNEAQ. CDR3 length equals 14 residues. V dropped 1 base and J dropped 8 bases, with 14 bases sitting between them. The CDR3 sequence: CASSLEQPIRGYTF. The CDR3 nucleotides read TGTGCCAGCAGCTTAGAACAGCCCATCCGGGGCTACACCTTC.

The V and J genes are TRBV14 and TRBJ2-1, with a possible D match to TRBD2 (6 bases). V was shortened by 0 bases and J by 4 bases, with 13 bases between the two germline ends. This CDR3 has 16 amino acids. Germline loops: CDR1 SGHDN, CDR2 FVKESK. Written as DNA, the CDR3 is TGTGCCAGCAGCCAAGATGGCGGGATCAGGTACAATGAGCAGTTCTTC. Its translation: CASSQDGGIRYNEQFF.

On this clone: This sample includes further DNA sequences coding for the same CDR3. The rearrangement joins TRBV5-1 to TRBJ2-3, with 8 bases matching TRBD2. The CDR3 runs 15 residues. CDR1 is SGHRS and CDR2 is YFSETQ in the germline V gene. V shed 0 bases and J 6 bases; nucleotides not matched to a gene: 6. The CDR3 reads CASSLVSGGYDTQYF. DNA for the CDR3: TGCGCCAGCAGCTTGGTGTCGGGAGGGTATGATACGCAGTATTTT.

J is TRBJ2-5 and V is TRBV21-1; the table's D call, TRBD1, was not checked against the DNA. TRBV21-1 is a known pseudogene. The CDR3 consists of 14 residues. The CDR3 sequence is CASRNHRQGETQYF. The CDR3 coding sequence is TGTGCCAGCAGGAACCACCGACAGGGGGAGACCCAGTACTTC.